Presented here are 22 T cell receptor beta chains from one specimen sequenced in a study of CD8 T cells in ankylosing spondylitis. Each CDR3 protein is one row after TCRdb ran MiXCR on the 5' RACE reads. The table has approximately 45,000 distinct CDR3 sequences, about 4.2% seen once; the top ten hold approximately 4%. Sample: blood, either unsorted or a sorted T cell fraction (not recorded which). These receptors came from a female donor with ankylosing spondylitis or in good health (not recorded which).

This clonotype was counted ten times or more. This chain links TRBV9 with TRBJ2-3, with D possibly being TRBD1 or TRBD2 (5 bases each). V dropped 3 bases and J dropped 7 bases, with 21 bases sitting between them. Germline V gives CDR1 SGDLS, CDR2 YYNGEE. The length of the CDR3 is 16 residues. CDR3 loop: CASSGGPLASSYTQYF. Written as DNA, the CDR3 is TGTGCCAGCAGCGGGGGCCCTTTAGCGAGTAGCTATACGCAGTATTTT.

This clonotype appeared many times. CDR3 DNA sequence: TGTGCCAGCAGCGTAGTGGCTAGCGGGGGGGTCGAGACCCAGTACTTC. It encodes CASSVVASGGVETQYF. The rearrangement joins TRBV9 to TRBJ2-5, with 12 bases lining up with TRBD2. The germline CDR1 and CDR2 sequences are SGDLS and YYNGEE. The CDR3 sequence is 16 residues long. V was pared by 0 bases and J by 5 bases, with 5 bases of the junction left unmatched.

There are many counts of this clonotype. The chain couples TRBV9 to TRBJ1-2; TRBD1 matches at 7 bases. Trimming took 4 bases from V and 6 from J; bases not matched to a gene: 6. This CDR3 has 13 amino acids. From germline, CDR1 is SGDLS and CDR2 YYNGEE. The CDR3 region is CASSPSDRDGYTF. CDR3 nucleotide sequence: TGTGCCAGCAGCCCCTCTGACAGGGATGGCTACACCTTC.

The sample holds many counts of this clonotype. The chain is built from TRBV9 and TRBJ1-2, with D perhaps TRBD1 (5 bases). V dropped 4 bases and J dropped 2 bases, with 15 bases sitting between them. This CDR3 is 15 amino acids long. In germline, CDR1 is SGDLS, CDR2 YYNGEE. CDR3 amino acids: CASSPNPGPNYGYTF. The CDR3 DNA reads TGTGCCAGCAGCCCCAACCCGGGACCCAACTATGGCTACACCTTC.

By share, this clonotype counts as medium-sized (0.01 to 0.1%). At one of its ends the junction is not consistent with the germline gene, which may arise from a read error. CDR3 loop: CASSLIEYGYTF. DNA of the CDR3: TGTGCTAGCAGCCTTATCGAGTATGGCTACACCTTC. The rearrangement links TRBV7-7 to TRBJ1-2; unclear D gene. This CDR3 contains 12 residues. In germline, CDR1 is SSHAT, CDR2 FNYEAQ (reference sequence).

In this sample, this clonotype turned up many times. In DNA form, the CDR3 reads TGTGCCAGCAGTCTAGCGGGGGGAGGCTATGAGCAGTTCTTC. Protein sequence: CASSLAGGGYEQFF. The J gene is TRBJ2-1, the V gene TRBV9; TRBD2 matches 11 bases. Looked up from germline, CDR1 is SGDLS and CDR2 is YYNGEE. The CDR3 length is 14 residues. J lost 8 bases, V lost 5 bases, and 6 bases had no gene match.

This sequence joins TRBV9 and TRBJ2-2; D could derive from TRBD1 or TRBD2 (5 bases each). Germline V gene lookup returns CDR1 SGDLS and CDR2 YYNGEE. This CDR3 contains 15 residues. Trimming shortened V by 3 bases and J by 5 bases, and 14 bases separated the two germline ends. In DNA form, the CDR3 reads TGTGCCAGCAGCGCCCGGGACCTCTTGACCGGGGAGCTGTTTTTT. It yields the protein CASSARDLLTGELFF.

This clonotype was counted ten times or more. This may be a read error: a much more frequent sequence differs by one nucleotide. The CDR3 loop is CASSAVDNSPLHF. CDR3 coding DNA: TGTGCCAGCAGCGCGGTCGATAATTCACCCCTCCACTTT. The V call is TRBV9, the J call TRBJ1-6; D unresolved. Deletions cut 3 bases from V and 5 bases from J, with 6 bases between. The germline V gene has CDR1 SGDLS and CDR2 YYNGEE. This CDR3 region has 13 residues.

This clonotype was observed many times. The chain uses TRBV9 and TRBJ2-5; D is undetermined. The germline V gene has CDR1 SGDLS and CDR2 YYNGEE. The CDR3 covers 14 residues. The V gene lost 5 bases and the J gene lost 3 bases, with 14 bases spanning the gap. CDR3 sequence reads: CASSAVGPEETQYF. The CDR3 DNA follows: TGTGCCAGCAGTGCAGTAGGTCCGGAAGAGACCCAGTACTTC.

This clonotype occurred a few times. The chain has TRBV9 and TRBJ2-1; a weak D match, TRBD1 (6 bases). The CDR3 is 15 amino acids. Per the germline V gene, CDR1 is SGDLS and CDR2 is YYNGEE. Trimming took 1 base from V and 7 from J, leaving 15 bases between them. CDR3 residues: CASSVSYHQGNEQFF. The CDR3 DNA reads TGTGCCAGCAGCGTAAGTTACCACCAGGGGAATGAGCAGTTCTTC. Using reference TRBV9 and TRBJ2-1 for the parts outside the CDR3, the full variable domain is DSGVTQTPKHLITATGQRVTLRCSPRSGDLSVYWYQQSLDQGLQFLIQYYNGEERAKGNILERFSAQQFPDLHSELNLSSLELGDSALYFCASSVSYHQGNEQFFGPGTRLTVL.

This clonotype was picked up many times. Here the CDR3 reads CASSPRDRLDEQFF. CDR3 coding DNA: TGTGCCAGCAGCCCCCGGGACAGGCTGGATGAGCAGTTCTTC. The rearrangement links TRBV9 to TRBJ2-1; 8 bases are a match to TRBD1. Trimming took 4 bases from V and 8 from J; bases not matched to a gene: 8. The length of the CDR3 is 14 residues. The V gene's germline CDR1 is SGDLS and CDR2 YYNGEE.

This clonotype appeared many times. This chain joins TRBV9 and TRBJ1-5; TRBD1 aligns across 7 bases. Per germline, CDR1 SGDLS and CDR2 YYNGEE. The CDR3 consists of 14 residues. V was pared by 3 bases and J by 9 bases, with 9 bases of the junction left unmatched. The CDR3 region is CASSADRVESPQHF. The CDR3, as DNA: TGTGCCAGCAGCGCAGACAGGGTGGAATCGCCCCAGCATTTT.

V is TRBV9 and J is TRBJ1-6; a possible D gene is TRBD1 (5 bases). The CDR3 contains 14 residues. V was clipped by 4 bases and J by 5 bases, with 10 bases between them. Germline-derived CDR1 and CDR2 are SGDLS and YYNGEE. In DNA, the CDR3 is TGTGCCAGCAGCTTCGACAGCCATAATTCACCCCTCCACTTT. Protein: CASSFDSHNSPLHF.

This clonotype was seen ten or more times. The CDR3 here is CASSPRDRAPWVSYNEQFF. DNA for the CDR3: TGTGCCAGCAGCCCTAGGGACAGGGCTCCGTGGGTGTCCTACAATGAGCAGTTCTTC. The chain joins TRBV9 to TRBJ2-1; the match to TRBD1 covers 9 bases. Germline values: CDR1 SGDLS, CDR2 YYNGEE. V gave up 4 bases and J gave up 1 base; unmatched junction bases: 15. The CDR3 runs to 19 residues.

This clonotype was counted many times. This chain connects TRBV9 to TRBJ1-4; 7 bases are a match to TRBD1. The germline V gene encodes CDR1 SGDLS and CDR2 YYNGEE. The CDR3 is made up of 15 amino acids. J gave up 2 bases and V 4 bases, and 5 bases lay outside the gene matches. CDR3 bases: TGTGCCAGCAGCCTAGGGACAGCTACTAATGAAAAACTGTTTTTT. The encoded protein is CASSLGTATNEKLFF.

This clonotype has ten or more counts. The chain has TRBV9 and TRBJ2-7; D might be TRBD2 (7 bases). Germline V lookup: CDR1 SGDLS, CDR2 YYNGEE. This CDR3 has 17 residues. The ends were cut back, 4 bases at V and 4 bases at J, with 24 bases in the middle. CDR3 coding DNA: TGTGCCAGCAGCCGAACCCCCCGAGGGGGGGGCGCTTACGAGCAGTACTTC. Translation gives CASSRTPRGGGAYEQYF.

Ten or more counts support this clonotype. The genes are TRBV9 and TRBJ2-3; 7 positions match TRBD2. J lost 0 bases, V lost 7 bases, and 8 bases had no gene match. CDR1 is SGDLS and CDR2 is YYNGEE in the germline V gene. CDR3 size: 15 residues. CDR3 residues: CASSPSGGSTDTQYF. The CDR3 DNA sequence: TGTGCCAGCTCCCCTTCGGGGGGTAGCACAGATACGCAGTATTTT.

This clonotype appeared many times. The rearrangement links TRBV9 to TRBJ2-1, with D unclear. V lost 2 bases to trimming and J lost 6 bases, with 9 bases between them. The CDR3 is 13 residues long. The germline V gene encodes CDR1 SGDLS and CDR2 YYNGEE. The CDR3 region has the DNA TGTGCCAGCAGCGTGTCCGAGCTCAATGAGCAGTTCTTC. Protein product: CASSVSELNEQFF.

The chain uses TRBV9 and TRBJ2-1; no clear D. The V end lost 0 bases, the J end lost 8 bases, and 15 bases lay between the germline ends. Per the germline V gene, CDR1 is SGDLS and CDR2 is YYNGEE. There are 15 residues in the CDR3. This CDR3 is CASSVEAPNGYEQFF. The CDR3 nucleotides are TGTGCCAGCAGCGTAGAGGCACCCAATGGGTATGAGCAGTTCTTC.

This clonotype was picked up many times. J is TRBJ2-5 and V is TRBV9; 11 nucleotides align to TRBD1. Trimming removed 0 bases from V and 5 bases from J; junction bases left unmatched: 6. This CDR3 is 16 amino acids long. The germline CDR1 and CDR2 sequences are SGDLS and YYNGEE. The DNA of the CDR3 is TGTGCCAGCAGCGTAGATGGACAGGGGGCTGGGGAGACCCAGTACTTC. Its translation: CASSVDGQGAGETQYF.

This clonotype came up many times. Here the CDR3 reads CASSPTGTGGVTNEKLFF. The CDR3 DNA reads TGTGCCAGCAGCCCCACCGGGACAGGGGGAGTAACTAATGAAAAACTGTTTTTT. V is TRBV9 and J is TRBJ1-4; the match to TRBD1 covers 11 bases. With V trimmed by 4 bases and J by 1 base, 9 bases remained unmatched. This CDR3 contains 18 residues. The germline V gene encodes CDR1 SGDLS and CDR2 YYNGEE. Together with reference TRBV9 and TRBJ1-4, the CDR3 gives the full variable domain: DSGVTQTPKHLITATGQRVTLRCSPRSGDLSVYWYQQSLDQGLQFLIQYYNGEERAKGNILERFSAQQFPDLHSELNLSSLELGDSALYFCASSPTGTGGVTNEKLFFGSGTQLSVL.

Within the sample, this clonotype is medium-sized (0.01 to 0.1%). The V and J genes are TRBV9 and TRBJ2-1, with D maybe TRBD1 (6 bases). Germline V lookup: CDR1 SGDLS, CDR2 YYNGEE. V gave up 3 bases and J gave up 9 bases, with 16 bases separating them. CDR3 length: 14 amino acids. The CDR3 DNA is TGTGCCAGCAGCGCTATACAGGGTTGGGGTGAGCAGTTCTTC. It encodes CASSAIQGWGEQFF. The whole variable domain, filled in from reference TRBV9 and TRBJ2-1, reads DSGVTQTPKHLITATGQRVTLRCSPRSGDLSVYWYQQSLDQGLQFLIQYYNGEERAKGNILERFSAQQFPDLHSELNLSSLELGDSALYFCASSAIQGWGEQFFGPGTRLTVL.